This TCR beta chain was documented in a study of blood T cells in healthy people across ages. Study-level points and caveats: Samples with more naive T cells showed higher observed beta diversity.

Alongside a J-beta primer mix, a sample-barcoded 5' primer served in a second PCR lasting roughly 6 to 11 cycles. TCRdb called the 5' RACE reads again in MiXCR, with one record for every CDR3 protein. The repertoire holds around 1,600,000 distinct CDR3 sequences, 42% seen once, with just over 4% in the top ten. The V gene's germline CDR1 is MNHNY and CDR2 SVGAGI (reference sequence). The CDR3 is made up of 16 amino acids. The J segment lost 9 bases and the V segment lost 2 bases, leaving 13 bases of the junction unmatched. Details on this clonotype: Its antigen is not known.

This sequence joins TRBV6-6 and TRBJ2-1; TRBD2 matches at 7 bases. Input material: blood. This receptor was identified in a woman aged 18-30 years in good health. The CDR3 coding sequence is TGTGCCAGCAGTTACGGGCCGGGCCTAGCGGTACTTGAGCAGTTCTTC. Protein sequence: CASSYGPGLAVLEQFF.